These T cell receptor beta chains were read from a single sample in a study of identifying expanded T cells in peripheral blood. Profiled with immunoSEQ multiplex PCR; TCRdb holds only in-frame clones, not every one. This sample has 90,000 to 120,000 clones, with about 89% found just once. Sequences were obtained from blood. The receptors shown here come from a person aged 18-70 years in good health. CDR3s include the opening cysteine and the closing phenylalanine or tryptophan. A D gene is named only where the DNA matches it firmly. Expanded clones are given a class, and other clones once, few, many or no size at all.

D | J | V | size | CDR3 | DNA
- | TRBJ1-3 | TRBV7-6 | - | CASSPLPRQSTSSGNTIYF | TGTGCCAGCAGCCCACTACCGAGACAGTCGACGAGCTCTGGAAACACCATATATTTT
TRBD1 | TRBJ2-7 | TRBV7-2 | - | CASSLVGTGSHEQYF | TGTGCCAGCAGCTTAGTCGGGACAGGTTCCCACGAGCAGTACTTC
TRBD2 | TRBJ2-5 | TRBV18 | once | CASSPIQREAYF | TGTGCCAGCTCACCCATTCAGCGGGAGGCGTACTTC
- | TRBJ2-5 | TRBV10-3 | - | CAISESGGRGGSETQYF | TGTGCCATCAGTGAGTCGGGAGGCAGGGGAGGATCGGAGACCCAGTACTTC
- | TRBJ1-1 | TRBV30 | - | CAWRTPGRANTEAFF | TGTGCCTGGAGAACCCCCGGCAGGGCGAACACTGAAGCTTTCTTT
- | TRBJ2-3 | TRBV4-2 | - | CASSQVPGTTDTQYF | TGTGCCAGCAGCCAAGTTCCAGGGACCACAGATACGCAGTATTTT
TRBD1 | TRBJ2-7 | TRBV13 | - | CASSPTGTYEQYF | TGTGCCAGCAGCCCGACAGGGACCTACGAGCAGTACTTC
- | TRBJ2-1 | TRBV19 | - | CASSPWGRGNSNEQFF | TGTGCCAGTAGTCCTTGGGGACGGGGAAATTCAAATGAGCAGTTCTTC
TRBD1 | TRBJ2-1 | TRBV15 | - | CATSQDRGDGEQFF | TGTGCCACCAGCCAAGACAGGGGGGACGGTGAGCAGTTCTTC
- | TRBJ1-2 | TRBV6-1 | - | CAVRGGYTF | TGTGCCGTCAGGGGAGGCTACACCTTC
- | TRBJ2-7 | TRBV10-3 | - | CAISESRGPYEQYF | TGTGCCATCAGTGAGTCGAGGGGCCCCTACGAGCAGTACTTC
- | TRBJ1-2 | TRBV14 | - | CASSQDRAGLINGYTF | TGTGCCAGCAGCCAAGATCGAGCGGGACTGATTAATGGCTACACCTTC
- | TRBJ1-1 | TRBV7-9 | once | CASSLFVQTEAFF | TGTGCCAGCAGCTTATTTGTACAGACTGAAGCTTTCTTT
- | TRBJ2-1 | TRBV15 | few | CATSRDRISANEQFF | TGTGCCACCAGCAGAGATCGAATTAGCGCCAATGAGCAGTTCTTC
- | TRBJ1-1 | TRBV30 | - | CAWSPVQVTEAFF | TGTGCCTGGAGTCCGGTACAGGTAACTGAAGCTTTCTTT
- | TRBJ2-1 | TRBV7-8 | - | CASSLGLGRSSYNEQFF | TGTGCCAGCAGCTTAGGACTGGGACGGAGCTCCTACAATGAGCAGTTCTTC
- | TRBJ2-7 | TRBV4-1 | - | CASSQDPFGIEQYF | TGCGCCAGCAGCCAAGATCCATTTGGGATCGAGCAGTACTTC
TRBD1 | TRBJ2-7 | TRBV4-1 | - | CASSHGTALSYEQYF | TGCGCCAGCAGCCATGGGACAGCCCTCTCCTACGAGCAGTACTTC
TRBD2 | TRBJ2-7 | TRBV6-5 | - | CASSSSGGGYEQYF | TGTGCCAGCAGTTCGTCGGGGGGAGGCTACGAGCAGTACTTC
- | TRBJ1-5 | TRBV19 | - | CASSYNGNSNQPQHF | TGTGCCAGTAGCTACAACGGGAATAGCAATCAGCCCCAGCATTTT
TRBD1 | TRBJ1-5 | TRBV7-9 | - | CASSLGQGSQPQHF | TGTGCCAGCAGCTTGGGACAGGGGAGCCAGCCCCAGCATTTT
TRBD1 | TRBJ2-5 | TRBV28 | - | CASSSGQPYQETQYF | TGTGCCAGCAGTTCGGGACAGCCGTACCAAGAGACCCAGTACTTC
- | TRBJ1-1 | TRBV7-7 | - | CASSLYVAGTTEAFF | TGTGCCAGCAGCTTATATGTCGCGGGTACCACTGAAGCTTTCTTT
TRBD1 | TRBJ1-1 | TRBV27 | - | CASSGSGGAVRGEAFF | TGTGCCAGCAGTGGATCAGGGGGCGCAGTCAGGGGCGAAGCTTTCTTT
- | TRBJ2-3 | TRBV9 | few | CASSVGLLGASTDTQYF | TGTGCCAGCAGCGTCGGTCTTCTAGGGGCCAGCACAGATACGCAGTATTTT
- | TRBJ1-4 | TRBV7-6 | once | CASSLGFQGSEKLFF | TGTGCCAGCAGCCTGGGGTTCCAGGGTAGTGAAAAACTGTTTTTT
- | TRBJ2-2 | TRBV5-4 | - | CASSRGPKLFF | TGTGCCAGCAGCCGGGGTCCAAAGCTGTTTTTT
- | TRBJ1-1 | TRBV7-9 | - | CASTDPAYRTFF | TGTGCCAGCACCGACCCGGCGTATAGGACTTTCTTT
- | TRBJ2-1 | TRBV14 | - | CASSQIRGGPIYNEQFF | TGTGCCAGCAGCCAAATTAGGGGGGGCCCTATATACAATGAGCAGTTCTTC
- | TRBJ1-5 | TRBV28 | - | CASSFSESNQPQHF | TGTGCCAGCAGTTTCTCCGAGTCGAATCAGCCCCAGCATTTT
- | TRBJ2-7 | TRBV10-2 | - | CASSEGRHPFSEQYF | TGCGCCAGCAGTGAGGGTCGGCATCCCTTTTCCGAGCAGTACTTC
- | TRBJ1-5 | TRBV6-4 | - | CASSYSITTAQHF | TGTGCCAGCAGTTACTCTATTACAACAGCCCAGCATTTT
- | TRBJ1-2 | TRBV9 | - | CASSVITGLYTF | TGTGCCAGCAGCGTCATTACCGGACTCTACACCTTC
- | TRBJ1-2 | TRBV5-5 | - | CASSWGRDGYGYTF | TGTGCCAGCAGCTGGGGCCGGGACGGCTATGGCTACACCTTC
- | TRBJ1-5 | TRBV4-1 | - | CASSQDEGRDQPQHF | TGCGCCAGCAGCCAAGATGAAGGTAGGGATCAGCCCCAGCATTTT
- | TRBJ1-2 | TRBV6-6 | - | CASSRQGSSRGYTF | TGTGCCAGCAGTCGGCAGGGTTCCTCGCGGGGCTACACCTTC
TRBD2 | TRBJ2-7 | TRBV10-3 | - | CAIMDGGGFSYEQYF | TGTGCCATCATGGACGGCGGGGGGTTCTCCTACGAGCAGTACTTC
TRBD2 | TRBJ2-3 | TRBV13 | - | CASSFFSAGGTTDTQYF | TGTGCCAGCAGCTTTTTCTCAGCGGGGGGGACCACAGATACGCAGTATTTT
TRBD2 | TRBJ2-7 | TRBV19 | - | CASSPAGGVLEQYF | TGTGCCAGTAGCCCTGCTGGGGGGGTCCTCGAGCAGTACTTC
- | TRBJ2-3 | TRBV7-2 | - | CASSLGWGTDTQYF | TGTGCCAGCAGCTTAGGTTGGGGCACAGATACGCAGTATTTT
TRBD2 | TRBJ2-5 | TRBV28 | - | CASSFRGGETQYF | TGTGCCAGCAGTTTTCGGGGGGGAGAGACCCAGTACTTC
TRBD1 | TRBJ2-2 | TRBV7-8 | - | CASSWPTGTGGLNTGELFF | TGTGCCAGCAGCTGGCCAACCGGGACAGGGGGCCTGAACACCGGGGAGCTGTTTTTT
- | TRBJ2-1 | TRBV6-5 | - | CASSSLSVEQFF | TGTGCCAGCAGTTCGCTGAGCGTGGAGCAGTTCTTC
- | TRBJ1-4 | TRBV11-2 | once | CASSFPRAGAWEKLFF | TGTGCCAGCAGCTTCCCACGGGCAGGGGCTTGGGAAAAACTGTTTTTT
TRBD1 | TRBJ2-7 | TRBV19 | - | CASSHTGGAGYEQYF | TGTGCCAGTAGCCACACAGGGGGCGCGGGTTACGAGCAGTACTTC